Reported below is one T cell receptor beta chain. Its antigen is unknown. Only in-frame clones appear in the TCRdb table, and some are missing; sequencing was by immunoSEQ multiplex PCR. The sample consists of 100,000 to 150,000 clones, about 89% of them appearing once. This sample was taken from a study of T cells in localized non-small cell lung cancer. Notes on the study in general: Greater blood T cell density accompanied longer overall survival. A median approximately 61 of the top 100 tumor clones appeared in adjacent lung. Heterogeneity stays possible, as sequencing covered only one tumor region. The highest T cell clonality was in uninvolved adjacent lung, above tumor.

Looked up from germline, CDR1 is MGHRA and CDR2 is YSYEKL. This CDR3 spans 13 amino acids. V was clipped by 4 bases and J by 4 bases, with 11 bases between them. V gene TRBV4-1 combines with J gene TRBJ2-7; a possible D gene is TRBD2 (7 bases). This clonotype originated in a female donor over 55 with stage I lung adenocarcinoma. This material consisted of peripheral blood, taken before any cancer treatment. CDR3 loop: CASSLRGGYEQYF. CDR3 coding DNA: TGCGCCAGCAGCCTGAGGGGGGGGTACGAGCAGTACTTC.